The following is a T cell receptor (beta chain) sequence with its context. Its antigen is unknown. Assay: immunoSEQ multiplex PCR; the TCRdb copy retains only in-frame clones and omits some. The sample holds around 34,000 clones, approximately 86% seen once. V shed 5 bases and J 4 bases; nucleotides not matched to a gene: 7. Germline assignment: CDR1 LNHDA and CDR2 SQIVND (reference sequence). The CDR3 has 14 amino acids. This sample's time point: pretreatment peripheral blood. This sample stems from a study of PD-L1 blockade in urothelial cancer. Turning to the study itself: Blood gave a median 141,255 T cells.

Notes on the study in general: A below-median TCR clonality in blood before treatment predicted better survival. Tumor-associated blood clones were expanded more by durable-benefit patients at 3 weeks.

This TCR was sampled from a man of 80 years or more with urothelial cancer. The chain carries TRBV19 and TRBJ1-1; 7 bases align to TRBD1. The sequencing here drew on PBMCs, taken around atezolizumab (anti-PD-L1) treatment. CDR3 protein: CASSPLQGITEAFF. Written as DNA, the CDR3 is TGTGCCAGTAGTCCTCTACAGGGGATCACTGAAGCTTTCTTT. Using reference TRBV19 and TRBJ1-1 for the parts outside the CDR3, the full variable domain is DGGITQSPKYLFRKEGQNVTLSCEQNLNHDAMYWYRQDPGQGLRLIYYSQIVNDFQKGDIAEGYSVSREKKESFPLTVTSAQKNPTAFYLCASSPLQGITEAFFGQGTRLTVV.